The clone carrying this T cell receptor (beta chain) was detected only a few times. Its antigen is as yet unknown. The sample originates from a study of beta chain features in type 1 diabetes. Overall study context: Cell yields, age and gender were similar between patients and healthy donors.

Study-wide results and limits: Patients with Type 1 diabetes showed moderately but significantly shorter TCRB CDR3s in all four CD4+ subsets.

Via CD45RO/CCR7/CD25/CD127/CD95/CD27, cells of the CD4+ naive, central memory, regulatory and stem cell-like memory subsets were sorted. Reverse transcribing all isolated RNA meant expressed TCRB transcripts were sequenced. Method: immunoSEQ multiplex PCR; TCRdb's copy keeps in-frame clones and lacks some. There are about 160,000 clones in the sample; 7.8% occur only once, and around 0.9% lies in the top ten. Germline CDR1 SGHRS, CDR2 YFSETQ. V lost 6 bases and J lost 7; bases outside the gene matches: 9. The CDR3 loop spans 14 amino acids. This sequence originates from a woman in her forties with type 1 diabetes. J is TRBJ1-1 and V is TRBV5-1; TRBD1 matches 10 bases. Sequenced material: central memory CD4+ T cells from blood. CDR3 sequence (DNA): TGCGCCAGCAACCCGACAGGGGGCCAGAATGAAGCTTTCTTT. It specifies CASNPTGGQNEAFF.